The clone carrying this T cell receptor (beta chain) was observed a few times. This sample was included in a study of blood T cell repertoires in COVID-19. Study information: Samples taken during acute and convalescent COVID-19 were collected in the United States, Italy and Spain. The cDNA or gDNA used as material had been derived from T cells, B-cell-depleted T cells, or PBMCs.

Per the original methods: Amplification of reference gene primers provided the estimated nucleated cell counts. Libraries were prepared by immunoSEQ multiplex PCR; TCRdb keeps only in-frame clonotypes and omits some of them. The V and J calls and clone size come from that table; D and trimming were worked out from the DNA. The sample has 140,000 to 150,000 clones; more than 75% are singletons. This CDR3 has 13 amino acids. CDR1 and CDR2 from the germline V gene are SEHNR and FQNEAQ (reference sequence). V was trimmed by 1 base and J by 11 bases, leaving 14 bases between them. The sequenced sample consisted of peripheral blood. The V and J genes are TRBV7-9 and TRBJ1-2, with unresolved D. This receptor was identified in a human donor with acute or convalescent COVID-19. The donor label of this sample is uncertain. CDR3 loop: CASSLVERSEYTF. The CDR3 DNA follows: TGTGCCAGCAGCTTAGTAGAACGCTCGGAGTACACCTTC.